This T cell receptor beta chain was sequenced in a study of cytomegalovirus exposure and HLA in healthy donors (dated by TCRdb to 2015 to 2018). For the study in its entirety: An earlier analysis of several hundred of the donors reported under 300 Gb of sequence data and some 110 million unique TCR beta sequences obtained from approximately 180 million T cells. An early release that covered more than 550 HLA-typed donors contained about 300 gigabases of sequencing data and some 87 million unique TCR sequences. The genetic ancestry cluster associated with self-reported Caucasian donors included roughly four fifths of the 398 genotyped donors. The study aimed to test whether cataloging public T cell receptors could reveal signatures of past pathogen exposure. Using immunosequencing, the study profiled T cell repertoires from about 610 subjects and related those repertoires to cytomegalovirus serostatus. In addition to the first cohort of 650 to 800 subjects, a separate validation cohort of under 150 different subjects was used. High-throughput TCR immunosequencing, statistical association of individual TCRs with disease status, and machine learning were combined to predict cytomegalovirus infection status. In a later analysis, previously published TCR beta repertoires from 666 donors were re-analyzed and high-resolution HLA genotyping was added so that TCR occurrence patterns could be studied. Rather than drawing on any new phenotypic data, the later analysis identified candidate immune exposures from TCR beta sequences and the way those sequences occurred across donors. In an earlier analysis of around 540 of the donors, high-throughput TCR beta sequencing was used to judge whether each TCR beta V gene segment behaved as functional or pseudogenic. Donor age, sex, ethnicity and CMV serostatus were compiled together with the repertoire data. In a later genetic analysis, genome-wide SNP genotypes for about three fifths of the 666 donors were used, and that subset was treated as a discovery cohort. All discovery cohort repertoires had been generated using a single sequencing platform. Class I and class II HLA loci were covered by the typing at four-digit resolution. The number of donors typed differed by locus, with roughly 620-630 for A, B, C, DRB1 and DQB1, roughly 520 for DQA1, 606 for DPA1, and 400 to 490 for DPB1. Because of strong linkage in the cohort, roughly 5 DR-DQ haplotypes were treated as single units for association and clustering. Among about 390 genotyped donors of the cohort, an average of 235,054 unique TCR beta nucleotide sequences were sequenced per donor, 15% to 20% of them non-productive.

What the study reported, not specific to this receptor: A later analysis found that HLA-associated TCR beta chains were more clonally expanded and had lower generation probabilities than equally common non-associated chains. The 87-base-pair reads could not distinguish some IMGT-functional V segments, including TRBV6-2 and TRBV6-3, so those segments were excluded. It was suggested by the authors that the approach could potentially be generalized to other disease states and immunological phenotypes. The study gave a list of roughly 150 TCR beta chains associated with cytomegalovirus. In vitro tests confirmed that a few of the cytomegalovirus-associated TCR beta chains recognize cytomegalovirus antigens. Most CMV-associated TCR beta chains appeared to be HLA-restricted in a later analysis, and the HLA associations seemed to be driven largely by CMV exposure. In a later genetic analysis, fewer N-insertions in productive TCRs were reported among donors in an Asian-associated ancestry cluster than the approximately 710-donor mean. Cytomegalovirus status was reported to be diagnosed by the classifier with high specificity and sensitivity in both the original and validation cohorts. When HLA alleles, especially DR and DQ, strongly co-occurred, TCR associations were difficult to assign to individual alleles. Roughly uniform sequencing depth across donors was assumed in presence/absence analyses, although this assumption may not hold. CMV serostatus was the only immune exposure information available for the cohort. According to a later analysis, TCR association rates differed among HLA loci, with DRB1 alleles showing the most associated TCRs and HLA-C alleles showing the fewest. According to a later analysis, parvovirus B19, influenza, CMV and Epstein-Barr virus appeared linked to several top co-occurrence clusters. Because HLA typing was missing for some donors at each locus, association tests included only the typed subset. An association between a missense DCLRE1C variant and V-gene and J-gene trimming of TCR beta chains was found in a later genetic analysis and replicated in an independent cohort. Most TCR sequences were seen in very few donors, while some public TCRs were found in many individuals. Specific HLA alleles were associated with over 15,000 TCR beta sequences at a false discovery rate of 0.05 in a later analysis. A further reported finding was that TCR beta sequences accurately predicted the HLA-A and HLA-B alleles for most subjects in the first cohort. This cohort had only TCR beta chains sequenced, and the lack of alpha or paired-chain data limited which features could be detected. Because counts were too low, 15 or so rarely observed V segments, including chromosome 9 orphons, were excluded from the earlier analysis of 587 of the donors. Linkage disequilibrium might explain the correlated functional status among segregating V segments, but an unknown experimental factor could not be excluded. A cluster of highly shared sequence variants was judged likely to be a technical artifact of the sequencing pipeline. Broadly in line with IMGT annotations, most TCR beta V segments showed up in productive rearrangements about 90% or about 30% of the time in an earlier analysis of 587 of the donors.

Relative to germline, V is missing 8 bases and J is missing 3 bases, with 4 bases of the junction outside any gene match. CDR1 and CDR2, looked up from the germline V gene (reference sequence), are MNHEY and SMNVEV. Reading from cysteine to phenylalanine, the CDR3 counts 13 amino acids. The retained sequence is limited to the CDR3, 39 bases, with the frame set at the first base. The cohort was made up of 500 to 850 healthy bone marrow donors. At the time of sampling, all cohort members were nominally healthy, though unrecorded immune exposures were likely present. The donor was CMV seropositive and was included in the group of approximately 310 seropositive cohort members. Each donor provided a peripheral blood sample, and peripheral blood mononuclear cells were used for TCR beta sequencing. The Qiagen DNeasy Blood Extraction Kit was used to extract genomic DNA from the blood cell samples. The method was the immunoSEQ multiplex PCR assay. The multiplex PCR relied on a mix of 60 forward primers for TCR Vbeta segments and 13 reverse primers for TCR Jbeta segments. The CDR3 region of rearranged TCR beta genes was amplified from genomic DNA by a multiplex PCR assay. On the Illumina HiSeq System, the amplified TCR beta libraries were sequenced as 87-base-pair reads. Processing in the source paper ran as follows. In a later analysis, roughly 80 million unique TCR beta chains were counted across the approximately 620 repertoires, and roughly 11 million of these chains were shared by at least two donors. Raw reads were error-corrected and collapsed into unique sequences with a nearest-neighbor algorithm that merged closely related sequences to remove PCR and sequencing errors. Alignment of CDR3 sequences to IMGT reference sequences was used to assign V, D and J gene segments. For a sequence to be retained, a match of at least six nucleotides was required to both a V gene segment and a J gene segment. A rearrangement was called productive if the CDR3 had no stop codons and remained in frame with V and J, and every other rearrangement was called non-productive. CDR3 was defined by IMGT convention, running from the second conserved V-encoded cysteine to the conserved J-encoded phenylalanine. Sequences without an unambiguous match to a single V gene segment were excluded from the earlier analysis of about 640 of the donors. An earlier analysis of some 500 of the donors classified V segments as functional when productive rearrangements were above 56.7% and as segregating when the standard deviation between donors was above 5%. A statistical classification framework was built to diagnose cytomegalovirus status from the catalog of TCR beta chain sequences. In a later analysis, V and J genes were assigned by comparing TCR nucleotide sequences against IMGT/GENE-DB human TR gene sequences. The TCRdist pipeline was used in a later analysis to assign CDR3 sequences and most-parsimonious VDJ recombination scenarios. A later analysis defined each TCR beta chain by its CDR3 amino acid sequence plus V-gene family, and excluded reads lacking a unique V-gene family. As a way to deal with suspected cross-contamination and a sequencing artifact, a later analysis dropped 450 to 700 nucleotide sequences that were highly shared and had low generation probability. In a later analysis, a clonal expansion index was calculated for each public chain from normalized within-repertoire ranks of inferred template counts. In a later analysis, generation probabilities were computed with a VDJ recombination model fitted to out-of-frame rearrangements, and the resulting probabilities were checked against IGoR. Hypergeometric tests were used in a later analysis to score TCR-TCR, TCR-HLA and TCR-CMV co-occurrence, with a repertoire-size bias correction applied to the TCR pairs. False discovery rates were estimated in a later analysis by permuting HLA or CMV assignments 20 times. In a later analysis, co-occurring TCRs were grouped with DBSCAN, and TCRdist sequence similarity was added when clustering was performed within HLA-allele-positive subsets. Co-occurrence clustering excluded repertoires with fewer than 30,000 or more than 120,000 public chains, plus five with anomalous nucleotide sharing. The table was pulled from immuneACCESS by TCRdb, which kept in-frame rearrangements only. Such tables lose some clones; where checked, under half of the loss comes from unresolved V genes, and the rest has no known cause. The DNA gave D and trimming, while V, J and clone size come from that table. This sample's clone table shows 56,000 or so clones. Jointly, the top ten make up 25% to 30% of the sample.

This clone registers as medium-sized (0.01 to 0.1%) by frequency; no count is noted. The antigen it recognizes is unknown. The same CDR3 can be traced to other DNA sequences in this sample. The sequencing input was PBMCs. This TCR was recovered from a man aged 40-49 years in good health and CMV-seropositive. Recombination connected TRBV27 to TRBJ2-7, and TRBD1 aligns with 10 junction nucleotides. The base sequence is TGTGCCAGCTCCGGGACAGGGGACTACGAGCAGTACTTC. Translated, it gives CASSGTGDYEQYF.